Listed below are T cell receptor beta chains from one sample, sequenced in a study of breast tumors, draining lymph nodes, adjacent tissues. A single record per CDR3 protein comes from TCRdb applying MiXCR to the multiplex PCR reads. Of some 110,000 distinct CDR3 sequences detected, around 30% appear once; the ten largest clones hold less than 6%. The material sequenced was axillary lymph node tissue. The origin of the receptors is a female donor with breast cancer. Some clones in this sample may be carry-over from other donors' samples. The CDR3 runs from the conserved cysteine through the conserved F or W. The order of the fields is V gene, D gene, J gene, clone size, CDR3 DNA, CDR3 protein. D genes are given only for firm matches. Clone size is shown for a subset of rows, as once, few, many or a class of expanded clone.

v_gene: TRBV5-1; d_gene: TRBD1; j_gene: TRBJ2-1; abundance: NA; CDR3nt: TGCGCCAGCAGCTTAACAGGGGGCGCGGGAGATGGTGAGCAGTTCTTC; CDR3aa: CASSLTGGAGDGEQFF
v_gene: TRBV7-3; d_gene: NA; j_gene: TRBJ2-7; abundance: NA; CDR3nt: TGTGCCAACAGCTCTCCCGGGACCCCGTTTAATGAGCAGTACTTC; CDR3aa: CANSSPGTPFNEQYF
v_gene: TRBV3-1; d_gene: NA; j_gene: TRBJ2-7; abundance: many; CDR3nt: TGTGCCAGCAGCCAATCCATGAGAGGCGAGCAGTACTTC; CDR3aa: CASSQSMRGEQYF
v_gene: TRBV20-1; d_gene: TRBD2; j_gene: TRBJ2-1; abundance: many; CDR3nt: TGCAGTGCTACAAATCCGGGACTAGCTCAGTATGAGCAGTTCTTC; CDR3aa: CSATNPGLAQYEQFF
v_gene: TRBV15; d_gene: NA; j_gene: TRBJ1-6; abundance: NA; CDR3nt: TGTGCCACCAGCAGAGAGAATTCACCCCTCCACTTT; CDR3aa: CATSRENSPLHF
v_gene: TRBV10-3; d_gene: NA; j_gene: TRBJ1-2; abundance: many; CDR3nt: TGTGCCATCAGTGCTTCCCGGGACCGAGACTATGGCTACACCTTC; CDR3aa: CAISASRDRDYGYTF
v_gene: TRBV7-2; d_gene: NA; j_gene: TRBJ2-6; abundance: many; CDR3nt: TGTGCCAGCAAGGCTGGAGTTTGGGTAAAACCTGATAAGCGCTCTGGGGCCAACGTCCTGACTTTC; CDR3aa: CASKAGVWVKPDKRSGANVLTF
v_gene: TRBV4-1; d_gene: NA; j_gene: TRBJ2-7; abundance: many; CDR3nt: TGCGCCAGCAGCCAGACAACAGGGTTTTCGTACGAGCAGTACTTC; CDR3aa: CASSQTTGFSYEQYF
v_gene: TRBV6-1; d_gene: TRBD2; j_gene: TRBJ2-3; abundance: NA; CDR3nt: TGTGCCAGCAGTCCGATGGCGGGAGGGACAGATACGCAGTATTTT; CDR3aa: CASSPMAGGTDTQYF
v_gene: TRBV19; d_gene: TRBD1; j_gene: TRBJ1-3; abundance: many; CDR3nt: TGTGCCAGTGGACAGGGCGAAAACACCATATATTTT; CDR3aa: CASGQGENTIYF
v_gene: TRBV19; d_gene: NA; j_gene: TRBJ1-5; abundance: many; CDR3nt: TGTGCCAGTAGTACCGGACCCACGAGGGATTTGAGCAATCAGCCCCAGCATTTT; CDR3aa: CASSTGPTRDLSNQPQHF
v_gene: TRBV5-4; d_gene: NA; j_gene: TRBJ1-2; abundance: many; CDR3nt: TGTGCCAGCAGCTTGGAGGGGAGGAAAGGCTATGGCTACACCTTC; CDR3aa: CASSLEGRKGYGYTF
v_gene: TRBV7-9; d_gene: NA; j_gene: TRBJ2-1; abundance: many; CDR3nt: TGTGCCAGCAGCTTAGCTCTGGCCGGGGGAAATGAGCAGTTCTTC; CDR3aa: CASSLALAGGNEQFF
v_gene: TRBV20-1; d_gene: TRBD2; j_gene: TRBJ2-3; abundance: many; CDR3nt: TGCAGTGCTAGAGGGGGGACTAGCGGGTCTCACGGGGATACGCAGTATTTT; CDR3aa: CSARGGTSGSHGDTQYF
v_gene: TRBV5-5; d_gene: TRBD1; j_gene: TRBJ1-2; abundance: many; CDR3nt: TGTGCCAGCAGCTTGGCCCCCAGGGGGCATCGTGATGGCTACACCTTC; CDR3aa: CASSLAPRGHRDGYTF